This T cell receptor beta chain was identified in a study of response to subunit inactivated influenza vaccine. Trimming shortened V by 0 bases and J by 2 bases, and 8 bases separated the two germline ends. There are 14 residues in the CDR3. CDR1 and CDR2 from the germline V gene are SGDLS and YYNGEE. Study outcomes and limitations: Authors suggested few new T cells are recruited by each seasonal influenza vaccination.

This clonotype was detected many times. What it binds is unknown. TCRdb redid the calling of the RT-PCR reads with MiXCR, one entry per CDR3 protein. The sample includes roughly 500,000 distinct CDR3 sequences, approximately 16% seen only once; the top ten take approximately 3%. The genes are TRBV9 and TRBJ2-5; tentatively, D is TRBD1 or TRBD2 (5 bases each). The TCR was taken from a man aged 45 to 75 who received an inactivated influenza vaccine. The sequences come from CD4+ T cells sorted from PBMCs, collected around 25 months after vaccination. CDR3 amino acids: CASSVGGRQETQYF. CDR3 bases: TGTGCCAGCAGCGTAGGGGGACGACAAGAGACCCAGTACTTC.